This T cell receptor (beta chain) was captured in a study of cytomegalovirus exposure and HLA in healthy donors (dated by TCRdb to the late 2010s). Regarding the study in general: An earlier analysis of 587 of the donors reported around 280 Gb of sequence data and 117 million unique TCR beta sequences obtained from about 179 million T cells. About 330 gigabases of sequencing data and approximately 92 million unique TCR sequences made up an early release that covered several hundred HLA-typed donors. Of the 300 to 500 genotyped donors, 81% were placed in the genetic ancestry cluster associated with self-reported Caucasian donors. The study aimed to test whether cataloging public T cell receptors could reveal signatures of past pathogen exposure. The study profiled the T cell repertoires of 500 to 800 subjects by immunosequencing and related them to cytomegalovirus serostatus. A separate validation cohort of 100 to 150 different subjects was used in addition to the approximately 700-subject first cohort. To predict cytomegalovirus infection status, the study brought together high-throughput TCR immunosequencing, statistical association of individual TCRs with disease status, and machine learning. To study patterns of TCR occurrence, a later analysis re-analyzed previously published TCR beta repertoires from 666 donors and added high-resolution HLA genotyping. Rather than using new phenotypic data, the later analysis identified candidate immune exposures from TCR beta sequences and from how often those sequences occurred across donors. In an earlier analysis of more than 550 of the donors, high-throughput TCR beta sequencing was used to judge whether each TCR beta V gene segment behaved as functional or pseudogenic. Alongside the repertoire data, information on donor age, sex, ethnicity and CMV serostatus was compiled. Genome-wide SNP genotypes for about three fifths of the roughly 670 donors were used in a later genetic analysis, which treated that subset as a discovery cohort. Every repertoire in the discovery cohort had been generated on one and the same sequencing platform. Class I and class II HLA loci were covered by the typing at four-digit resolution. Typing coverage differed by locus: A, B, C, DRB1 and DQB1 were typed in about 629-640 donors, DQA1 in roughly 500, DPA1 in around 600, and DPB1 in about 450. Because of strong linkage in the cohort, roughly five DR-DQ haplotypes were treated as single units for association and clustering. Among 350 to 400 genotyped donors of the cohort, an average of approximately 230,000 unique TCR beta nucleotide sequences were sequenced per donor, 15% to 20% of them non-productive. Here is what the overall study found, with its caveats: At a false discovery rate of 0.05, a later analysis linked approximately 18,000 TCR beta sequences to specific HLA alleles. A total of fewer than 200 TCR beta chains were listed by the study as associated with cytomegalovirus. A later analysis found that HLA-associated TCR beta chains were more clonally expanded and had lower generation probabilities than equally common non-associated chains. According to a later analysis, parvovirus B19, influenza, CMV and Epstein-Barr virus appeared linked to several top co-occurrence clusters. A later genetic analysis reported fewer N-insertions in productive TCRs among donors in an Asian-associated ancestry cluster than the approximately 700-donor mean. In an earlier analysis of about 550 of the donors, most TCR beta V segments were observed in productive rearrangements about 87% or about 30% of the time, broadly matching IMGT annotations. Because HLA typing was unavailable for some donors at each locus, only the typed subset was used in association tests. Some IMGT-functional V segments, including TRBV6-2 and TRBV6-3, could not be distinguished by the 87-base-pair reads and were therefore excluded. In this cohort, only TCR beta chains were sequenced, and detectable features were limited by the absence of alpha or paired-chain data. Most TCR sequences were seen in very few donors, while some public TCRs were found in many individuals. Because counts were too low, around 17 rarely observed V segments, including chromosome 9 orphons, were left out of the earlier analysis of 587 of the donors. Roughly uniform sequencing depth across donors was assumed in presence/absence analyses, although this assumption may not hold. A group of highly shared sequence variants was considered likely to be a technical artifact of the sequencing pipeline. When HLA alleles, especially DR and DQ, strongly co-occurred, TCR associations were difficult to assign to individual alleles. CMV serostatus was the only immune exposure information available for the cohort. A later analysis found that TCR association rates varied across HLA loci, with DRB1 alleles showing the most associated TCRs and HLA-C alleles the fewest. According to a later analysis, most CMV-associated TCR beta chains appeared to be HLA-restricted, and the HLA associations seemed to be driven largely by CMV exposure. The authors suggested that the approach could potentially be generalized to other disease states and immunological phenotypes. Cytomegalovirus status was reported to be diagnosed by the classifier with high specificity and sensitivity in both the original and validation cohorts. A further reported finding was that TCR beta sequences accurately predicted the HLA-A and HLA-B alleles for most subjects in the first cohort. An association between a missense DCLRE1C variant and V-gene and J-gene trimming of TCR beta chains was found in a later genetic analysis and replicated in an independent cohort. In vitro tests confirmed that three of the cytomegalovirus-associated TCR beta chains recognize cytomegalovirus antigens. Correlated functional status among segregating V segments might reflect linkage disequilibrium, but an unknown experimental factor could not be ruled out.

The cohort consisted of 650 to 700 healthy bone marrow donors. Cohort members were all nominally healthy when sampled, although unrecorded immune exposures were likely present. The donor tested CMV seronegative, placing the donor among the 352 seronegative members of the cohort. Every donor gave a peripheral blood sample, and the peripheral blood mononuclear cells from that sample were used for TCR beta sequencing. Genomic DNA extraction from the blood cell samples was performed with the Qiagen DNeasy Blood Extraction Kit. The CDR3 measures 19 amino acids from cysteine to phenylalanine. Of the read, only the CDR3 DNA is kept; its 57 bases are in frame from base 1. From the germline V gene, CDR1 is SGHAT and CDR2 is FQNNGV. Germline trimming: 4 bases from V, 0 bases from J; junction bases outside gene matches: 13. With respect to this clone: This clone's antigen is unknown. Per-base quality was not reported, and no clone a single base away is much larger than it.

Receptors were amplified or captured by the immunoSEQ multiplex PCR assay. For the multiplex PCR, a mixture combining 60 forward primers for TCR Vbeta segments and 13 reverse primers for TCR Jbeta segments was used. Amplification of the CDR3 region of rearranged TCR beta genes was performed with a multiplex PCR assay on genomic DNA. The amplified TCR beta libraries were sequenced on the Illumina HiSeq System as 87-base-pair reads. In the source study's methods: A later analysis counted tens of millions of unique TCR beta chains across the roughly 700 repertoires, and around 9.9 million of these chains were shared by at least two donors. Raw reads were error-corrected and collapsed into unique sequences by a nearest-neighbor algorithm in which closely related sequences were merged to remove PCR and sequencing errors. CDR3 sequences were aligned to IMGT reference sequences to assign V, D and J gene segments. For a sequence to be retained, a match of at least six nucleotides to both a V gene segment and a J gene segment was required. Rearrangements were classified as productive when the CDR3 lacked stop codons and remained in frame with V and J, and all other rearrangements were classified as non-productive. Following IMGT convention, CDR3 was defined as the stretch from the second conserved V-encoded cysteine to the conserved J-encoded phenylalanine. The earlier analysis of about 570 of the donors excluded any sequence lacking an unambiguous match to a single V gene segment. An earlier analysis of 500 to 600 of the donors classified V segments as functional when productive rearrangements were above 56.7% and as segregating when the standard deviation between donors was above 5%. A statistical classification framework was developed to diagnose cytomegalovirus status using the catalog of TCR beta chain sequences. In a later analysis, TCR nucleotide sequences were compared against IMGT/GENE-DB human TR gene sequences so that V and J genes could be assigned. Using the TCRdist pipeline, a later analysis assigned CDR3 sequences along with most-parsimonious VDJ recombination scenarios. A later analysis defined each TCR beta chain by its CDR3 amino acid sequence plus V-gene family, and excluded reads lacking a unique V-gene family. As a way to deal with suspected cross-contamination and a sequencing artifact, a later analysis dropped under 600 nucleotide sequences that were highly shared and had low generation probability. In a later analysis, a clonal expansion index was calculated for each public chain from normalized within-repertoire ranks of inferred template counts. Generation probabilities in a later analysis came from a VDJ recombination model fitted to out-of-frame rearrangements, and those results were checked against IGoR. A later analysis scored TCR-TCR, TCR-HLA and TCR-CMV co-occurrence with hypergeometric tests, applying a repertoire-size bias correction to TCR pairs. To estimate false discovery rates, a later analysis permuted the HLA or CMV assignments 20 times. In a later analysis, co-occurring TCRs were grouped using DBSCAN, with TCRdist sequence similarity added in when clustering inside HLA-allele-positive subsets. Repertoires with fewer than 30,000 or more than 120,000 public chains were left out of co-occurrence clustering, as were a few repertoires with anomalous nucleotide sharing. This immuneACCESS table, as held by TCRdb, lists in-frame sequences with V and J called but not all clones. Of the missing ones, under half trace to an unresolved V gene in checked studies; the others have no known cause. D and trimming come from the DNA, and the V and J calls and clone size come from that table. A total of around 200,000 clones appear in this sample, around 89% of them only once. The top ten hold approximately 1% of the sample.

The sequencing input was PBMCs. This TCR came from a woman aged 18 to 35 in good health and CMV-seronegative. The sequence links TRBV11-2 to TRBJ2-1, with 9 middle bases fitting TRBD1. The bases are TGTGCCAGCAGCTCTAGGATAGGGACAGGGTCTAGCTCCTACAATGAGCAGTTCTTC. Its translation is CASSSRIGTGSSSYNEQFF.